A selection of T cell receptor beta chains follows, all from one sample in a study of CD8+ T cells in alopecia areata. Some clones are missing from TCRdb's copy, which holds only in-frame ones; the method was immunoSEQ multiplex PCR. The sample lists roughly 210,000 clones, approximately 45% seen once, with approximately 2.9% in the top ten. Sequenced material: CD4+ T cells sorted from blood, taken at roughly week 36, from a patient treated with tofacitinib. The receptors shown here come from a human donor with alopecia areata. The CDR3 runs from the conserved cysteine through the conserved F or W. A D gene is named only where the DNA matches it firmly. Size is omitted from some rows. Given values are once, few, many or a class for expanded clones.

CDR3aa	CDR3nt	j_gene	abundance	v_gene	d_gene
CASISGAVGYTF	TGTGCCAGTATATCGGGGGCTGTTGGCTACACCTTC	TRBJ1-2	.	TRBV6-6	.
CATSKGGKAHEQYF	TGTGCCACCAGCAAGGGCGGAAAGGCCCACGAGCAGTACTTC	TRBJ2-7	.	TRBV15	.
CAWSVTWVQETQYF	TGTGCCTGGAGTGTAACCTGGGTCCAAGAGACCCAGTACTTC	TRBJ2-5	.	TRBV30	.
CSVDGTGGNEQYF	TGCAGCGTTGACGGGACAGGTGGCAACGAGCAGTACTTC	TRBJ2-7	.	TRBV29-1	TRBD1
CASSSGGGDYEQYF	TGTGCCAGCAGCTCTGGTGGGGGCGACTACGAGCAGTACTTC	TRBJ2-7	few	TRBV7-8	.
CASSRIVTHF	TGTGCCAGCAGTCGGATCGTAACGCACTTC	TRBJ2-7	.	TRBV28	.
CAWGPGPGAYQPQHF	TGTGCCTGGGGACCGGGACCTGGAGCCTATCAGCCCCAGCATTTT	TRBJ1-5	.	TRBV30	.
CSVAQPYRGYGYTF	TGCAGCGTTGCACAGCCTTATAGGGGCTATGGCTACACCTTC	TRBJ1-2	many	TRBV29-1	.
CAWSVGTAGYNEQFF	TGTGCCTGGAGTGTCGGGACAGCCGGATACAATGAGCAGTTCTTC	TRBJ2-1	.	TRBV30	TRBD1
CASSQAGGNQPQHF	TGTGCCAGCAGCCAAGCCGGGGGCAATCAGCCCCAGCATTTT	TRBJ1-5	.	TRBV16	.
CSGGTAGPTDTQYF	TGCAGCGGTGGTACGGCAGGGCCCACAGATACGCAGTATTTT	TRBJ2-3	.	TRBV29-1	.
CASSRGNQPQHF	TGTGCCAGTAGTCGGGGCAATCAGCCCCAGCATTTT	TRBJ1-5	.	TRBV19	.
CASSQGDRVQTYEQYF	TGTGCCAGCAGCCAAGGAGACAGGGTGCAGACCTACGAGCAGTACTTC	TRBJ2-7	few	TRBV4-2	TRBD1
CASSHNRERTEAFF	TGTGCCAGCAGCCATAACAGGGAGAGGACTGAAGCTTTCTTT	TRBJ1-1	.	TRBV11-2	.
CASSQDSAAGPSYNEQFF	TGTGCCAGCAGCCAAGATAGCGCGGCGGGGCCCTCCTACAATGAGCAGTTCTTC	TRBJ2-1	.	TRBV14	.
CASSILGGTQYF	TGTGCCAGCAGCATTCTAGGTGGGACCCAGTACTTC	TRBJ2-5	.	TRBV11-2	.
CASSERLADSTDTQYF	TGTGCCAGCAGTGAAAGGCTAGCGGACAGCACAGATACGCAGTATTTT	TRBJ2-3	.	TRBV6-1	TRBD2
CASPQGQGANIQYF	TGTGCCAGCCCACAGGGACAGGGGGCAAACATTCAGTACTTC	TRBJ2-4	.	TRBV18	TRBD1
CASRQDATNEKLFF	TGTGCCAGCAGGCAGGATGCAACTAATGAAAAACTGTTTTTT	TRBJ1-4	.	TRBV6-5	.
CASSPRQGLYQETQYF	TGTGCCAGCAGCCCCCGACAGGGTTTGTACCAAGAGACCCAGTACTTC	TRBJ2-5	.	TRBV13	TRBD1
CASSRTSGINNIQYF	TGTGCCAGCTCAAGGACTAGCGGGATAAACAACATTCAGTACTTC	TRBJ2-4	.	TRBV18	TRBD2
CSVVLAGLYNEQFF	TGCAGCGTTGTACTAGCGGGACTCTACAATGAGCAGTTCTTC	TRBJ2-1	few	TRBV29-1	TRBD2
CAWSGTGVRQPQHF	TGTGCCTGGAGTGGGACAGGGGTCCGGCAGCCCCAGCATTTT	TRBJ1-5	.	TRBV30	TRBD1
CASGTDTYGYTF	TGTGCTAGTGGTACCGACACCTATGGCTACACCTTC	TRBJ1-2	.	TRBV12-5	.
CASSLRGGNIQYF	TGCGCCAGCAGCTTGAGAGGCGGGAACATTCAGTACTTC	TRBJ2-4	.	TRBV5-1	.
CACPFGSGSTDTQYF	TGTGCCTGCCCCTTTGGTAGCGGTAGCACAGATACGCAGTATTTT	TRBJ2-3	.	TRBV30	.
CASSKGSGDIDTQYF	TGCGCCAGCAGCAAGGGATCCGGGGACATAGATACGCAGTATTTT	TRBJ2-3	.	TRBV5-1	.
CASSLAERLAVDEQYF	TGTGCCAGCAGCTTAGCGGAGAGACTAGCAGTCGACGAGCAGTACTTC	TRBJ2-7	.	TRBV7-9	TRBD2
CAWSLRTGGYQPQHF	TGTGCCTGGAGTCTCCGGACAGGGGGCTACCAGCCCCAGCATTTT	TRBJ1-5	.	TRBV30	TRBD1
CASSPLGSGNEKLFF	TGTGCCAGCTCACCTTTGGGAAGCGGTAATGAAAAACTGTTTTTT	TRBJ1-4	.	TRBV18	.
CASSLRTVSGANVLTF	TGTGCCAGCAGCTTGAGAACAGTCTCTGGGGCCAACGTCCTGACTTTC	TRBJ2-6	few	TRBV7-3	.
CASSLERAGGTDTQYF	TGCGCCAGCAGCTTGGAAAGAGCGGGAGGGACAGATACGCAGTATTTT	TRBJ2-3	.	TRBV5-1	TRBD2
CASGTYYEQYF	TGTGCCAGCGGGACTTACTACGAGCAGTACTTC	TRBJ2-7	once	TRBV2	.
CASSQEGLAGPYQETQYF	TGTGCCAGCAGCCAAGAGGGGCTAGCGGGACCGTACCAAGAGACCCAGTACTTC	TRBJ2-5	few	TRBV14	TRBD2
CSARPQETQYF	TGCAGTGCTCGACCCCAGGAGACCCAGTACTTC	TRBJ2-5	.	TRBV20-1	.
CASSVLRDRYTGELFF	TGTGCCAGCAGCGTACTCCGGGACAGATACACCGGGGAGCTGTTTTTT	TRBJ2-2	few	TRBV7-9	TRBD1
CATSGPGLSSNEQFF	TGTGCCACCAGCGGGCCGGGACTTTCTTCCAATGAGCAGTTCTTC	TRBJ2-1	.	TRBV15	.
CASSLDPGYEQYF	TGCGCCAGCAGCTTGGACCCCGGCTACGAGCAGTACTTC	TRBJ2-7	few	TRBV5-1	.
CASSYGGLEFF	TGTGCCAGCAGTTATGGGGGGTTGGAGTTCTTT	TRBJ1-1	.	TRBV6-5	.
CASSHSFTGRETQYF	TGTGCCAGCAGCCATAGCTTCACAGGGAGGGAGACCCAGTACTTC	TRBJ2-5	.	TRBV9	.
CASSVTPEMAQYF	TGTGCCAGCAGCGTCACCCCCGAGATGGCGCAGTATTTT	TRBJ2-3	.	TRBV7-2	.
CASSQDRGYEQYF	TGCGCCAGCAGCCAAGATCGGGGTTACGAGCAGTACTTC	TRBJ2-7	.	TRBV4-3	.
CASSLASGQKFF	TGTGCCAGCAGCTTAGCATCGGGACAAAAGTTCTTC	TRBJ2-1	.	TRBV7-2	.
CAWSQRGESTDTQYF	TGTGCCTGGAGTCAAAGGGGAGAAAGCACAGATACGCAGTATTTT	TRBJ2-3	.	TRBV30	.
CAWSDRDEQYF	TGTGCCTGGAGTGATAGGGACGAGCAGTACTTC	TRBJ2-7	.	TRBV30	.
CASSAPQGYGYGYTF	TGTGCCAGCAGTGCGCCTCAGGGGTACGGCTATGGCTACACCTTC	TRBJ1-2	.	TRBV25-1	.
CSVERTGAETQYF	TGCAGCGTTGAGAGGACAGGGGCAGAGACCCAGTACTTC	TRBJ2-5	.	TRBV29-1	TRBD1
CASSSGGANYGYTF	TGCGCCAGCAGCTCGGGCGGGGCTAACTATGGCTACACCTTC	TRBJ1-2	.	TRBV5-1	.
CASSPTGGQTYTF	TGTGCCAGCAGCCCCACAGGGGGTCAGACCTACACCTTC	TRBJ1-2	few	TRBV7-8	TRBD1
CASGIQGNEQYF	TGTGCCAGCGGAATTCAGGGTAACGAGCAGTACTTC	TRBJ2-7	.	TRBV2	.
CASSDGTLGAGYTF	TGTGCCAGCAGTGACGGGACGCTGGGAGCGGGCTACACCTTC	TRBJ1-2	.	TRBV2	.
CASSLWGTDPYNEQFF	TGTGCCAGCAGCTTATGGGGGACAGATCCCTACAATGAGCAGTTCTTC	TRBJ2-1	.	TRBV7-3	TRBD1
CASSENAGGATGEKLFF	TGTGCCAGCAGTGAAAATGCAGGGGGCGCGACCGGTGAAAAACTGTTTTTT	TRBJ1-4	.	TRBV25-1	TRBD1
CASSQSQSPTPYEQYF	TGTGCCAGCAGCCAATCCCAGTCCCCCACACCCTACGAGCAGTACTTC	TRBJ2-7	.	TRBV5-6	.
CASSKPTSDWYF	TGTGCCAGCAGCAAACCTACCTCCGATTGGTACTTC	TRBJ2-7	.	TRBV7-2	.